This entry is about one TCR beta chain. What it binds is unknown. These data belong to a study of OX40 agonist ivuxolimab in advanced cancers. Germline values: CDR1 SEHNR, CDR2 FQNEAQ (reference sequence). V was clipped by 5 bases and J by 2 bases, with 10 bases between them. The CDR3 has 14 amino acids. Study conclusions and caveats: Clonal expansion was seen in CD4+ and CD8+ blood T cells by week 6 at 0.1 to 3.0 mg/kg. Low normalized T-cell clonal expansion also characterized some of the nonresponders.

TCRdb keeps only in-frame clones here, not all; method: immunoSEQ multiplex PCR. The sample has 50,000 or so clones, around 85% seen once; the top ten hold around 21%. The J gene is TRBJ1-5, the V gene TRBV7-9; D ambiguous. The receptor comes from an adult with an advanced solid tumor such as melanoma, head and neck, liver or kidney cancer. This specimen was CD4+ or CD8+ T cells sorted from blood, taken in a trial of the OX40 agonist ivuxolimab. Here the CDR3 DNA reads TGTGCCAGCAGCCCAGTGGAGGGCAATCAGCCCCAGCATTTT. Its protein is CASSPVEGNQPQHF.